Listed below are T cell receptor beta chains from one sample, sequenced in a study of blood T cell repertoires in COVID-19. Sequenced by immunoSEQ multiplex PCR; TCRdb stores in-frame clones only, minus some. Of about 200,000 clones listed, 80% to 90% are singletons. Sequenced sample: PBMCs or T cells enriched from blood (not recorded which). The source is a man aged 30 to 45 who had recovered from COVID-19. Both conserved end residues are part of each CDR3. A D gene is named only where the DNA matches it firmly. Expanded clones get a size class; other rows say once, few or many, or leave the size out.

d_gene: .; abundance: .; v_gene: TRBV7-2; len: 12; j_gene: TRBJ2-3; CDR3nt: TGTGCCAGCAGCCCACTGCACGATACGCAGTATTTT; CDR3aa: CASSPLHDTQYF
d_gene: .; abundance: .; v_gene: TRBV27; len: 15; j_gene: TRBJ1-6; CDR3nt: TGTGCCAGCAGTTTATCCGCCAGGGCCGGTTCACCCCTCCACTTT; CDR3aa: CASSLSARAGSPLHF
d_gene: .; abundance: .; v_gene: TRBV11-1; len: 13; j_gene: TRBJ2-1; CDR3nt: TGTGCCAGCAGCTTAGGGAGTCTCAATGAGCAGTTCTTC; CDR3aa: CASSLGSLNEQFF
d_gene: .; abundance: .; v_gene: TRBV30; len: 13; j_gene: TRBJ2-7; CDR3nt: TGTGCCTGGAGTGCAACTAGTAATCACGAGCAGTACTTC; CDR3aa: CAWSATSNHEQYF
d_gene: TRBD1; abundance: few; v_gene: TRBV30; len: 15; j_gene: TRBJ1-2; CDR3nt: TGTGCCTGGACACCACCGGGACAGAGGAACTATGGCTACACCTTC; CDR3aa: CAWTPPGQRNYGYTF
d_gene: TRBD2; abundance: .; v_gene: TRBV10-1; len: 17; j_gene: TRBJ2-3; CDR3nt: TGCGCCAGCAGTGAAGGGACTCTAGCGGGGTTCACAGATACGCAGTATTTT; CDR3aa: CASSEGTLAGFTDTQYF
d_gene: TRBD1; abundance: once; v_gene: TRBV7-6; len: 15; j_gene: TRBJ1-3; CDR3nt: TGTGCCAGCAGCTTGGGACAGATCTCTGGAAACACCATATATTTT; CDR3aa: CASSLGQISGNTIYF
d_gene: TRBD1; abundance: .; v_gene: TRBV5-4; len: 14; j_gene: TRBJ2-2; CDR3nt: TGTGCCAGCAGCAGGGGGCGAGGGGACGGGGAGCTGTTTTTT; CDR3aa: CASSRGRGDGELFF
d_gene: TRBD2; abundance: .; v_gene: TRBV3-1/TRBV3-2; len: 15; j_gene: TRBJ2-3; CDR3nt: TGTGCCAGCAGCCAGGGGACTAGCAGGGCGGATACGCAGTATTTT; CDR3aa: CASSQGTSRADTQYF
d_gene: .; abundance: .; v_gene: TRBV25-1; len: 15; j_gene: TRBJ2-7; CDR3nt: TGTGCCAGCAGTGGGGACCGGGACAACTCCTACGAGCAGTACTTC; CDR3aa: CASSGDRDNSYEQYF
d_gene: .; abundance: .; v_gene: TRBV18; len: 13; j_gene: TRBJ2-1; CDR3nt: TGTGCCAGCTCACCACAGAGGGTGAATGAGCAGTTCTTC; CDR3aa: CASSPQRVNEQFF
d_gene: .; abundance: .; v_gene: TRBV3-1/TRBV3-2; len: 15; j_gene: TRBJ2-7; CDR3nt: TGTGCCAGCAGCCAAGTTTACCAGGGGTACTACGAGCAGTACTTC; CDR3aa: CASSQVYQGYYEQYF
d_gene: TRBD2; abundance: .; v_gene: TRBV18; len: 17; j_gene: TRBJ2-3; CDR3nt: TGTGCCAGCTCACCATTCGGGGGGGACCTATCTGCAGATACGCAGTATTTT; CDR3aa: CASSPFGGDLSADTQYF
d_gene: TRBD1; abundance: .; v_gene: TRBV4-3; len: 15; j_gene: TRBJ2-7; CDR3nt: TGCGCCAGCAGCCTCAAAGACAGGGGGCCCTACGAGCAGTACTTC; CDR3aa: CASSLKDRGPYEQYF
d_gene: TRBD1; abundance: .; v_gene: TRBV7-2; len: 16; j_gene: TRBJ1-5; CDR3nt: TGTGCCAGCAGCCAACAGGGGGCTCTAAGCAATCAGCCCCAGCATTTT; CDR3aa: CASSQQGALSNQPQHF
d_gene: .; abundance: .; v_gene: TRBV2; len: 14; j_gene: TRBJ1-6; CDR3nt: TGTGCCAGCAGTGAAGGCAGGGCTAATTCACCCCTCCACTTT; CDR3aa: CASSEGRANSPLHF
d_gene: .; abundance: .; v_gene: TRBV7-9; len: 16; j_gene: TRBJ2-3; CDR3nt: TGTGCCAGCAGCCCCGTCAGGGCCTACAGCACAGATACGCAGTATTTT; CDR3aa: CASSPVRAYSTDTQYF
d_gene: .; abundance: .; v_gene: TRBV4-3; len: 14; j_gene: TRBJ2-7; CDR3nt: TGCGCCAGCAGCCAAGACAGGGGGGACTACGAGCAGTACTTC; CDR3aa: CASSQDRGDYEQYF
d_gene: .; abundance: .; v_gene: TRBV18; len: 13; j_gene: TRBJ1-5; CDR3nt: TGTGCCAGCACCTCCGACTCAAATCAGCCCCAGCATTTT; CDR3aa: CASTSDSNQPQHF
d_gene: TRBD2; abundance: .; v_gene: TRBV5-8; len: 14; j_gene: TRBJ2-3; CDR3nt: TGTGCCAGCAGCTCCAGCGGGGATACAGATACGCAGTATTTT; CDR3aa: CASSSSGDTDTQYF
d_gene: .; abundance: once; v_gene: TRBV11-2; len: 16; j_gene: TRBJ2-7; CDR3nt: TGTGCCAGCAGCCTGCTACCCTATTTCGTCTCCTACGAGCAGTACTTC; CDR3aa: CASSLLPYFVSYEQYF
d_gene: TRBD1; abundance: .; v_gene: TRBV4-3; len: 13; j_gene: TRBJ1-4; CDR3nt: TGCGCCAGCAGCCAAGGGGGCGGGACAGAACTGTTTTTT; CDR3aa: CASSQGGGTELFF
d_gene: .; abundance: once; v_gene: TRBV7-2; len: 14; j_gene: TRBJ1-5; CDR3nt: TGTGCCAGCAGCTCGGACAGTAGCAATCAGCCCCAGCATTTT; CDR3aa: CASSSDSSNQPQHF
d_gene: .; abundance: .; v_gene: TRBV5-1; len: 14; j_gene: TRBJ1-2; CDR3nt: TGCGCCAGCAGCTTGGGAGTCACCGTCTATGGCTACACCTTC; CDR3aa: CASSLGVTVYGYTF
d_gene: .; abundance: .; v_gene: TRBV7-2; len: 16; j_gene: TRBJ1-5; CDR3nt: TGTGCCAGCAGCTTAAGCGGAGGACAGATCTATCAGCCCCAGCATTTT; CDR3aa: CASSLSGGQIYQPQHF
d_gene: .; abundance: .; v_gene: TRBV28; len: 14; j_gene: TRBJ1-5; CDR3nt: TGTGCCAGCAGTCATGGACACGCTGATCAGCCCCAGCATTTT; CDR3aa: CASSHGHADQPQHF
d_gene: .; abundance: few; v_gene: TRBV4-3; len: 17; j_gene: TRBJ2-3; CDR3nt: TGCGCCAGCAGCCAAGATCGGAGGGGGCCCTTCACAAATACGCAGTATTTT; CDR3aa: CASSQDRRGPFTNTQYF
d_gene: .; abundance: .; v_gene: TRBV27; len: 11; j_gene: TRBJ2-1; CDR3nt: TGTGCCAGCAGTTTGCGGGATGAGCAGTTCTTC; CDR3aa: CASSLRDEQFF
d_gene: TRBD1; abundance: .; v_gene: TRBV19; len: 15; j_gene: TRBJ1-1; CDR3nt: TGTGCCAGTAGTATTCTCGAGGGGGCGAACACTGAAGCTTTCTTT; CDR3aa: CASSILEGANTEAFF